This TCR beta chain comes out of a study of tumor-infiltrating lymphocytes in primary liver carcinoma (dated by TCRdb to 2016 to 2017). General notes on the study: Of the five patients (three men and two women, aged 30 to 69 years), four had hepatocellular carcinoma and one had combined HCC and intrahepatic cholangiocarcinoma. The tumors of the five patients were staged as T1-T3 N0M0, with maximum diameters ranging from roughly 4 to 10 cm. Agilent mRNA microarray profiling was performed on the 25 tumor region samples to relate TCRbeta repertoire diversity to the local molecular phenotype. High reproducibility was observed for the technical replicate repertoires, with mean shared-clone rates about 0.92 and correlation coefficients above 0.98. Each sample produced about 3.65 to 7.13 million productive TCRbeta reads, and read depth showed no significant difference between tissue types. TCRbeta repertoire sequencing, expression microarrays and whole-exome sequencing were combined in the study across five regions of each liver tumor, with adjacent normal tissue and blood also included. A total of some 35 specimens from 5 patients underwent TCRbeta repertoire sequencing, comprising around 25 tumor regions, 5 adjacent noncancerous liver tissues and 5 peripheral blood samples. Findings and caveats that apply to the study as a whole: With just 4 or 5 patients in the study, the authors point out that the findings should be validated in a larger study. A significantly larger repertoire fraction was made up by the top 250 clones in tumors than in blood (p = 0.039). Comparison of CD4+ and CD8+ T cell repertoires was precluded by the use of bulk unsorted samples. Only about 7-24% of top clones were present in all five regions of a tumor, suggesting spatial heterogeneity of tumor-infiltrating T cells. Pairs of tumor regions showed greater repertoire overlap (mean approximately 35%) than tumor-adjacent pairs (around 17%) or tumor-blood pairs (approximately 15%), which is consistent with antigen-driven expansion. Because sequencing covered only the TCR beta chain and unpaired alpha chains were not captured, true repertoire diversity is likely underestimated.

Total RNA and DNA were co-extracted from roughly 18-30 mg of bulk tissue with the AllPrep DNA/RNA mini kit, without cell sorting. Between late 2015 and 2016, 4 or 5 patients in China with histopathologically diagnosed primary liver carcinoma had their tumors surgically resected. Patients had chronic HBV infection and were treatment-naive at sampling. Five spatially separated regions were sampled per tumor: superior, inferior, left-lateral and right-lateral poles, plus the tumor centre. Histological examination found more than 80% viable tumor cells in every tumor sample. Fresh tumor and adjacent tissue pieces were bisected, with one half stored in RNAlater at -80 degrees C and the other half sent for histology. A remark on this clonotype: Its antigen is not yet known. Mismatch with germline at one junction end may stem from a read error.

In the germline V gene, CDR1 corresponds to MDHEN and CDR2 to SYDVKM. The CDR3 holds 16 amino acids from the cysteine to the phenylalanine. The CDR3 DNA has 48 bases and is translated from base 1. Using a constant-region primer and ProtoScript II reverse transcriptase, TCRbeta-specific cDNA was reverse-transcribed from approximately 0.5 ug total RNA. Construction of the TCRbeta libraries relied on three nested rounds of multiplex PCR, following a slightly modified ARM-PCR procedure. The first two PCR rounds used multiplex TRBV1-TRBV30 forward primers with a Cbeta reverse primer, each for 10 cycles. A final 25-cycle PCR with Deep VentR polymerase added sample barcodes and Illumina adapters. Before sequencing, amplicons of 200-500 bp were gel-purified using a QIAquick gel extraction kit. An Illumina HiSeq 2500 was used to sequence the TCRbeta amplicons, generating 250-bp paired-end reads. The source study handled its data this way. Quality trimming of reads was performed with Trimmomatic v0.33, and paired reads were merged with FLASH v1.2.11 so that full CDR3 sequences could be recovered. V, D and J germline segments were assigned to the rearranged TCRbeta sequences by MiGEC v1.2.1b. VDJtools v1.0.0 computed clonotype statistics and Shannon-Wiener diversity indices. To reduce sampling bias, subsequent analyses other than the diversity analysis used only the 250 most abundant clonotypes in each sample. Using fastp at Q25 and MiXCR, TCRdb reprocessed the public reads and kept productive beta chains. Identical CDR3 proteins give one entry, which carries the most common genes and DNA. The V and J calls and clone size come from TCRdb's table, not from the authors' own analysis. Across this sample there are some 94,000 distinct CDR3 sequences, with 69% seen only once. The ten largest clones represent 9.5% to 10% of the sample.

The V and J segments used are TRBV28 and TRBJ2-3; the D gene is not confidently resolved. This TCR came from a woman aged 55-70 years with primary liver carcinoma and hepatitis B virus infection. The sequenced material came from liver tumor tissue from sampling region 5. The meaning of the sample's cell subset or site label: tumor region T5, tumor centre. The DNA sequence reads TGTGCCAGTAGTTTGTCTGGAGACACTCTCACAGTTACGCAGTATTTT. This sequence encodes CASSLSGDTLTVTQYF.